These T cell receptor beta chains were read from a single sample in a study of T cells after yellow fever vaccination. Each CDR3 protein is one row after TCRdb ran MiXCR on the 5' RACE reads. The sample has approximately 300,000 distinct CDR3 sequences; around 7% are singletons. Sequenced material: PBMCs, taken about 41 days after the first yellow fever vaccination. The receptors shown here come from a man aged 18 to 30 who received the YFV17D yellow fever vaccine. Both conserved end residues are part of each CDR3. D genes are given only for firm matches. Size values are once, few and many counts, or a class for expanded clones, and some rows have none.

v_call: TRBV2; clone_size: few; d_call: TRBD1; j_call: TRBJ1-5; cdr3_aa: CASSEGQGGGQPQHF; cdr3_nt: TGTGCCAGCAGCGAGGGACAGGGGGGAGGTCAGCCCCAGCATTTT
v_call: TRBV6-1; clone_size: many; d_call: TRBD1; j_call: TRBJ1-4; cdr3_aa: CASSEGQGNEKLFF; cdr3_nt: TGTGCCAGCAGTGAGGGACAGGGGAATGAAAAACTGTTTTTT
v_call: TRBV5-5; clone_size: few; d_call: TRBD1; j_call: TRBJ1-1; cdr3_aa: CASRPLRGRTEAFF; cdr3_nt: TGTGCCAGCAGACCGCTCAGGGGGAGGACTGAAGCTTTCTTT
v_call: TRBV4-1; clone_size: many; d_call: TRBD1; j_call: TRBJ1-2; cdr3_aa: CASSPGGANYGYTF; cdr3_nt: TGCGCCAGCAGCCCAGGGGGAGCTAACTATGGCTACACCTTC
v_call: TRBV24-1; clone_size: NA; d_call: NA; j_call: TRBJ2-2; cdr3_aa: CATSDYYTGELFF; cdr3_nt: TGTGCCACCAGTGATTATTACACCGGGGAGCTGTTTTTT
v_call: TRBV9; clone_size: many; d_call: TRBD2; j_call: TRBJ2-1; cdr3_aa: CASSLSGGPYNEQFF; cdr3_nt: TGTGCCAGCAGCCTTAGCGGGGGTCCCTACAATGAGCAGTTCTTC
v_call: TRBV3-1; clone_size: few; d_call: TRBD1; j_call: TRBJ2-3; cdr3_aa: CASSWTGGGGITQYF; cdr3_nt: TGTGCCAGCAGCTGGACAGGGGGTGGGGGGATAACGCAGTATTTT
v_call: TRBV6-2/TRBV6-3; clone_size: few; d_call: NA; j_call: TRBJ2-1; cdr3_aa: CASSYLAGRHEQFF; cdr3_nt: TGTGCCAGCAGTTACCTGGCGGGGCGGCATGAGCAGTTCTTC
v_call: TRBV7-8; clone_size: NA; d_call: NA; j_call: TRBJ2-3; cdr3_aa: CASSLEPAGWFTDTQYF; cdr3_nt: TGTGCCAGCAGCTTAGAGCCAGCGGGCTGGTTCACAGATACGCAGTATTTT
v_call: TRBV7-9; clone_size: many; d_call: NA; j_call: TRBJ2-3; cdr3_aa: CASSLDVDTQYF; cdr3_nt: TGTGCCAGCAGCTTAGACGTAGATACGCAGTATTTT
v_call: TRBV9; clone_size: few; d_call: NA; j_call: TRBJ1-1; cdr3_aa: CASSVVGGPGTEAFF; cdr3_nt: TGTGCCAGCAGCGTAGTAGGGGGGCCGGGCACTGAAGCTTTCTTT
v_call: TRBV11-2; clone_size: few; d_call: NA; j_call: TRBJ2-3; cdr3_aa: CASRGYNTSHADTQYF; cdr3_nt: TGTGCCAGCAGGGGGTATAACACATCACATGCAGATACGCAGTATTTT
v_call: TRBV6-5; clone_size: few; d_call: NA; j_call: TRBJ2-2; cdr3_aa: CASSYSRGNTGELFF; cdr3_nt: TGTGCCAGCAGTTACTCGCGGGGGAACACCGGGGAGCTGTTTTTT
v_call: TRBV7-6; clone_size: NA; d_call: NA; j_call: TRBJ2-5; cdr3_aa: CASSLGAIETQYF; cdr3_nt: TGTGCCAGCAGCTTAGGCGCTATAGAGACCCAGTACTTC
v_call: TRBV6-5; clone_size: many; d_call: TRBD2; j_call: TRBJ2-5; cdr3_aa: CASSYGGDQETQYF; cdr3_nt: TGTGCCAGCAGTTACGGGGGGGACCAAGAGACCCAGTACTTC
v_call: TRBV5-1; clone_size: few; d_call: TRBD2; j_call: TRBJ2-3; cdr3_aa: CASSLTSGPTDTQYF; cdr3_nt: TGCGCCAGCAGCTTGACTAGCGGCCCCACAGATACGCAGTATTTT
v_call: TRBV5-4; clone_size: NA; d_call: NA; j_call: TRBJ1-4; cdr3_aa: CASSSGQNNEKLFF; cdr3_nt: TGTGCCAGCAGCTCGGGACAAAATAATGAAAAACTGTTTTTT
v_call: TRBV7-2; clone_size: NA; d_call: NA; j_call: TRBJ1-3; cdr3_aa: CASSLTRPTSSGNTIYF; cdr3_nt: TGTGCCAGCAGCTTAACAAGACCGACTAGCTCTGGAAACACCATATATTTT